The rows below give T cell receptor beta chains drawn from one sample of a study of STAT5B mutations in CD4+ large granular lymphocyte leukemia. Sequenced by immunoSEQ multiplex PCR; TCRdb stores in-frame clones only, minus some. The data show approximately 32,000 clones, more than 70% seen once. The sample taken for sequencing was CD4+ T cells from blood buffy coats. These receptors were taken from a human donor in good health. CDR3s include the opening cysteine and the closing phenylalanine or tryptophan. Each record gives: V gene, J gene, D gene, clone size, CDR3 protein, CDR3 DNA. D genes are given only for firm matches. Clone size appears in some rows only: once, few, many, or a class for an expanded clone.

v_gene: TRBV12-5; j_gene: TRBJ2-5; d_gene: TRBD2; abundance: once; CDR3aa: CASGLGSGRPGTQYF; CDR3nt: TGTGCTAGTGGTTTGGGGAGCGGGAGGCCGGGGACCCAGTACTTC
v_gene: TRBV9; j_gene: TRBJ2-3; d_gene: -; abundance: -; CDR3aa: CASSLFSADTQYF; CDR3nt: TGTGCCAGCAGCCTATTCAGTGCAGATACGCAGTATTTT
v_gene: TRBV7-2; j_gene: TRBJ2-7; d_gene: TRBD1; abundance: -; CDR3aa: CASSFRAGGNEQYF; CDR3nt: TGTGCCAGCAGCTTCAGGGCAGGGGGCAACGAGCAGTACTTC
v_gene: TRBV19; j_gene: TRBJ2-7; d_gene: TRBD1; abundance: -; CDR3aa: CASSGGTGYDEQYF; CDR3nt: TGTGCCAGTAGTGGGGGGACAGGGTATGACGAGCAGTACTTC
v_gene: TRBV4-1; j_gene: TRBJ2-1; d_gene: TRBD2; abundance: -; CDR3aa: CASSQDSPLAGADEQFF; CDR3nt: TGCGCCAGCAGCCAAGACAGTCCGCTAGCGGGGGCCGATGAGCAGTTCTTC
v_gene: TRBV4-1; j_gene: TRBJ2-7; d_gene: -; abundance: -; CDR3aa: CASSQGPVGAYEQYF; CDR3nt: TGCGCCAGCAGCCAAGGGCCAGTTGGGGCCTACGAGCAGTACTTC
v_gene: TRBV7-2; j_gene: TRBJ2-1; d_gene: -; abundance: -; CDR3aa: CASSYYNEQFF; CDR3nt: TGTGCCAGCAGCTACTACAATGAGCAGTTCTTC
v_gene: TRBV19; j_gene: TRBJ2-4; d_gene: -; abundance: -; CDR3aa: CASSIKLAPGGIQYF; CDR3nt: TGTGCCAGTAGTATAAAACTAGCCCCAGGAGGCATTCAGTACTTC
v_gene: TRBV27; j_gene: TRBJ1-5; d_gene: TRBD1; abundance: once; CDR3aa: CASRRTGGFGQPQHF; CDR3nt: TGTGCCAGCAGACGGACAGGGGGCTTTGGTCAGCCCCAGCATTTT
v_gene: TRBV6-1; j_gene: TRBJ2-7; d_gene: -; abundance: -; CDR3aa: CASSEQAGTLYEQYF; CDR3nt: TGTGCCAGCAGTGAACAGGCAGGGACCCTCTACGAGCAGTACTTC
v_gene: TRBV7-2; j_gene: TRBJ2-1; d_gene: -; abundance: -; CDR3aa: CASSLFLVGGTSFEQFF; CDR3nt: TGTGCCAGCAGCTTATTTCTTGTGGGCGGGACCTCATTTGAGCAGTTCTTC
v_gene: TRBV4-3; j_gene: TRBJ2-5; d_gene: TRBD2; abundance: -; CDR3aa: CASSQDRQRGAIWTQYF; CDR3nt: TGCGCCAGCAGCCAAGATCGTCAGCGGGGGGCAATATGGACCCAGTACTTC
v_gene: TRBV19; j_gene: TRBJ2-2; d_gene: -; abundance: -; CDR3aa: CASSIDRWGWALFF; CDR3nt: TGTGCCAGTAGTATAGATCGGTGGGGATGGGCGCTGTTTTTT
v_gene: TRBV5-5; j_gene: TRBJ1-4; d_gene: TRBD1; abundance: -; CDR3aa: CASSLDWTGGKHPEKLFF; CDR3nt: TGTGCCAGCAGCTTGGATTGGACAGGGGGCAAACACCCTGAAAAACTGTTTTTT
v_gene: TRBV6-7; j_gene: TRBJ2-5; d_gene: TRBD2; abundance: -; CDR3aa: CASSYRPPLAGSRETQYF; CDR3nt: TGTGCCAGCAGTTACCGGCCGCCACTAGCGGGGTCCCGGGAGACCCAGTACTTC
v_gene: TRBV29-1; j_gene: TRBJ2-3; d_gene: -; abundance: -; CDR3aa: CGGGASTDTQYF; CDR3nt: TGCGGGGGGGGCGCGAGCACAGATACGCAGTATTTT
v_gene: TRBV10-3; j_gene: TRBJ2-3; d_gene: -; abundance: -; CDR3aa: CAISESFQGDTQYF; CDR3nt: TGTGCCATCAGTGAGTCTTTCCAGGGAGATACGCAGTATTTT
v_gene: TRBV6-5; j_gene: TRBJ1-1; d_gene: -; abundance: -; CDR3aa: CASSYSGGTEAFF; CDR3nt: TGTGCCAGCAGTTACTCGGGGGGAACTGAAGCTTTCTTT
v_gene: TRBV7-8; j_gene: TRBJ2-7; d_gene: -; abundance: -; CDR3aa: CASSLQQGGYEQYF; CDR3nt: TGTGCCAGCAGCTTACAGCAGGGCGGCTACGAGCAGTACTTC
v_gene: TRBV11-2; j_gene: TRBJ2-5; d_gene: -; abundance: -; CDR3aa: CASSLDRQQGTQYF; CDR3nt: TGTGCCAGCAGCTTAGATAGGCAACAGGGGACCCAGTACTTC
v_gene: TRBV7-2; j_gene: TRBJ2-7; d_gene: -; abundance: -; CDR3aa: CASSLHSAPYEQYF; CDR3nt: TGTGCCAGCAGCTTACACAGTGCACCCTACGAGCAGTACTTC
v_gene: TRBV7-9; j_gene: TRBJ1-1; d_gene: TRBD1; abundance: -; CDR3aa: CASSLARGPVEAFF; CDR3nt: TGTGCCAGCAGCTTAGCTAGGGGGCCAGTTGAAGCTTTCTTT
v_gene: TRBV9; j_gene: TRBJ2-7; d_gene: -; abundance: once; CDR3aa: CASSVGLSYEQYF; CDR3nt: TGTGCCAGCAGCGTAGGGCTATCCTACGAGCAGTACTTC
v_gene: TRBV6-6; j_gene: TRBJ2-1; d_gene: -; abundance: -; CDR3aa: CASSYSGGRVNEQFF; CDR3nt: TGTGCCAGCAGTTACAGTGGGGGGCGAGTAAATGAGCAGTTCTTC
v_gene: TRBV7-8; j_gene: TRBJ2-7; d_gene: -; abundance: -; CDR3aa: CASGGHNSYEQYF; CDR3nt: TGTGCCAGCGGCGGGCATAATTCCTACGAGCAGTACTTC
v_gene: TRBV4-3; j_gene: TRBJ1-5; d_gene: -; abundance: -; CDR3aa: CASSQDVGVDQPQHF; CDR3nt: TGCGCCAGCAGCCAAGATGTAGGGGTGGATCAGCCCCAGCATTTT
v_gene: TRBV18; j_gene: TRBJ1-2; d_gene: TRBD1; abundance: -; CDR3aa: CASSPKSAGQVLGYTF; CDR3nt: TGTGCCAGCTCACCAAAATCGGCCGGACAGGTTCTTGGCTACACCTTC
v_gene: TRBV4-3; j_gene: TRBJ1-5; d_gene: TRBD1; abundance: -; CDR3aa: CASSQDLSTGENQPQHF; CDR3nt: TGCGCCAGCAGCCAAGACCTCTCGACAGGGGAAAATCAGCCCCAGCATTTT
v_gene: TRBV30; j_gene: TRBJ1-3; d_gene: TRBD1; abundance: -; CDR3aa: CAWGQGLNTIYF; CDR3nt: TGTGCCTGGGGACAGGGTCTCAACACCATATATTTT
v_gene: TRBV28; j_gene: TRBJ2-7; d_gene: TRBD1; abundance: -; CDR3aa: CASSVQGTSSYEQYF; CDR3nt: TGTGCCAGCAGTGTACAGGGGACGAGCTCCTACGAGCAGTACTTC
v_gene: TRBV6-5; j_gene: TRBJ1-5; d_gene: -; abundance: few; CDR3aa: CASSGNSNQPQHF; CDR3nt: TGTGCCAGCAGTGGAAATAGCAATCAGCCCCAGCATTTT
v_gene: TRBV7-9; j_gene: TRBJ2-3; d_gene: TRBD2; abundance: -; CDR3aa: CASSFGTRWVGTDTQYF; CDR3nt: TGTGCCAGCAGCTTCGGGACTAGGTGGGTGGGCACAGATACGCAGTATTTT
v_gene: TRBV6-5; j_gene: TRBJ2-5; d_gene: -; abundance: -; CDR3aa: CASSPDRETQYF; CDR3nt: TGTGCCAGCAGTCCCGACAGAGAGACCCAGTACTTC
v_gene: TRBV28; j_gene: TRBJ2-7; d_gene: TRBD2; abundance: -; CDR3aa: CASSRPSGSSYEQYF; CDR3nt: TGTGCCAGCAGCCGACCTAGCGGGAGCTCCTACGAGCAGTACTTC
v_gene: TRBV4-2; j_gene: TRBJ2-5; d_gene: -; abundance: -; CDR3aa: CASSQGSEGVGETQYF; CDR3nt: TGTGCCAGCAGCCAAGGAAGTGAGGGGGTGGGAGAGACCCAGTACTTC
v_gene: TRBV19; j_gene: TRBJ2-3; d_gene: -; abundance: -; CDR3aa: CASSSDSRRPTDTQYF; CDR3nt: TGTGCCAGTAGCTCAGACTCCCGCAGGCCCACAGATACGCAGTATTTT
v_gene: TRBV5-6; j_gene: TRBJ1-3; d_gene: -; abundance: -; CDR3aa: CASSWQGSGNTIYF; CDR3nt: TGTGCCAGCAGTTGGCAGGGGTCTGGAAACACCATATATTTT
v_gene: TRBV9; j_gene: TRBJ2-1; d_gene: -; abundance: once; CDR3aa: CASSEGQELYNEQFF; CDR3nt: TGTGCCAGCAGCGAAGGGCAGGAGCTTTACAATGAGCAGTTCTTC
v_gene: TRBV28; j_gene: TRBJ2-7; d_gene: -; abundance: -; CDR3aa: CASSSGGRKDEQYF; CDR3nt: TGTGCCAGCAGTTCCGGTGGGCGGAAGGACGAGCAGTACTTC
v_gene: TRBV19; j_gene: TRBJ1-2; d_gene: -; abundance: -; CDR3aa: CASSIEIAAHYGYTF; CDR3nt: TGTGCCAGTAGTATTGAGATCGCGGCCCACTATGGCTACACCTTC
v_gene: TRBV11-2; j_gene: TRBJ2-5; d_gene: -; abundance: -; CDR3aa: CASGRGHQETQYF; CDR3nt: TGTGCCAGCGGCCGCGGACACCAAGAGACCCAGTACTTC
v_gene: TRBV5-4; j_gene: TRBJ2-1; d_gene: -; abundance: once; CDR3aa: CASSSESSYNEQFF; CDR3nt: TGTGCCAGCAGCTCCGAGAGCTCCTACAATGAGCAGTTCTTC
v_gene: TRBV7-2; j_gene: TRBJ2-1; d_gene: -; abundance: -; CDR3aa: CASSLGPGHEQFF; CDR3nt: TGTGCCAGCAGCTTAGGCCCGGGTCATGAGCAGTTCTTC
v_gene: TRBV4-1; j_gene: TRBJ1-2; d_gene: -; abundance: -; CDR3aa: CASSQAPSRGNYGYTF; CDR3nt: TGCGCCAGCAGCCAAGCCCCGTCCCGCGGTAACTATGGCTACACCTTC
v_gene: TRBV5-4; j_gene: TRBJ2-7; d_gene: -; abundance: -; CDR3aa: CASSPGWGERYEQYF; CDR3nt: TGTGCCAGCAGCCCCGGGTGGGGTGAGAGGTACGAGCAGTACTTC
v_gene: TRBV2; j_gene: TRBJ1-2; d_gene: -; abundance: -; CDR3aa: CASRPGMGNYGYTF; CDR3nt: TGTGCCAGCAGACCCGGGATGGGGAACTATGGCTACACCTTC
v_gene: TRBV6-1; j_gene: TRBJ1-3; d_gene: -; abundance: -; CDR3aa: CASGRRSGGNTIYF; CDR3nt: TGTGCCAGTGGTAGGCGGTCGGGAGGAAACACCATATATTTT
v_gene: TRBV11-3; j_gene: TRBJ2-1; d_gene: -; abundance: once; CDR3aa: CASSQGRDEQFF; CDR3nt: TGTGCCAGCAGCCAAGGTCGGGATGAGCAGTTCTTC
v_gene: TRBV30; j_gene: TRBJ1-6; d_gene: -; abundance: once; CDR3aa: CAWSSSGHSNSPLHF; CDR3nt: TGTGCCTGGAGTTCATCGGGACACTCGAATTCACCCCTCCACTTT
v_gene: TRBV6-5; j_gene: TRBJ2-7; d_gene: -; abundance: -; CDR3aa: CASSYSGQGYEQYF; CDR3nt: TGTGCCAGCAGTTACTCTGGGCAGGGCTACGAGCAGTACTTC
v_gene: TRBV7-2; j_gene: TRBJ1-2; d_gene: -; abundance: -; CDR3aa: CASSLTIYGYTF; CDR3nt: TGTGCCAGCAGTTTAACTATCTATGGCTACACCTTC
v_gene: TRBV10-1; j_gene: TRBJ1-6; d_gene: -; abundance: -; CDR3aa: CASAVTVNSPLHF; CDR3nt: TGCGCCAGCGCCGTGACCGTTAATTCACCCCTCCACTTT
v_gene: TRBV19; j_gene: TRBJ2-5; d_gene: -; abundance: -; CDR3aa: CASSPGDRPRGETQYF; CDR3nt: TGTGCCAGTAGTCCCGGTGACAGACCGAGAGGAGAGACCCAGTACTTC
v_gene: TRBV9; j_gene: TRBJ2-2; d_gene: -; abundance: -; CDR3aa: CASSVAGESGELFF; CDR3nt: TGTGCCAGCAGCGTAGCTGGGGAATCCGGGGAGCTGTTTTTT
v_gene: TRBV11-2; j_gene: TRBJ1-2; d_gene: -; abundance: -; CDR3aa: CASSFGPGGGYTF; CDR3nt: TGTGCCAGCAGCTTCGGCCCTGGCGGTGGCTACACCTTC